These 2 T cell receptor beta chains came from one sample sequenced in a study of T cell responses to AZD1222 COVID-19 vaccine. Using immunoSEQ multiplex PCR, the repertoire was profiled, and TCRdb retains in-frame clones only, with some absent. Among 90,000 to 140,000 clones listed, around 89% were seen once. The sample here was peripheral blood, taken on day 0 of AZD1222 vaccination. All receptors come from an adult in good health.

The chain employs TRBV7-6 and TRBJ2-1, with 15 bases that match TRBD2. Germline V gene sequence: CDR1 SGHVS, CDR2 FNYEAQ. The CDR3 covers 16 residues. Trimming removed 5 bases from V and 7 bases from J; junction bases left unmatched: 6. In DNA form, the CDR3 reads TGTGCCAGCAGCCCCTACGGGACTAGCGGGAGGAATGAGCAGTTCTTC. Protein product: CASSPYGTSGRNEQFF.

The DNA for the CDR3 is TGTGCCAGCAGCAACCCCAAGGGTAGGTCCTACAATGAGCAGTTCTTC. The encoded protein is CASSNPKGRSYNEQFF. The chain couples TRBV21-1 to TRBJ2-1. TRBV21-1 is termed a pseudogene. CDR3 length equals 16 residues.